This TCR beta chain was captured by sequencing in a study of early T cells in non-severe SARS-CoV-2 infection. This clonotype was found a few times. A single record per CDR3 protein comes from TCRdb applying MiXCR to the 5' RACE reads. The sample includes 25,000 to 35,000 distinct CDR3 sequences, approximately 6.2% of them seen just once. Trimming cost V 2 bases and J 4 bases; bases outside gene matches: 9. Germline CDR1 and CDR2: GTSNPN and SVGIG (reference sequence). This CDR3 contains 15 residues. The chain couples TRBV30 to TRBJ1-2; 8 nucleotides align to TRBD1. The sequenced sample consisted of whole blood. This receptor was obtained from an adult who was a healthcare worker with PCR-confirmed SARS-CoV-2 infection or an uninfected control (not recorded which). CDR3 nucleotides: TGTGCCTGGAGTATCGGACAGGGCGGTGGCTATGGCTACACCTTC. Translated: CAWSIGQGGGYGYTF.